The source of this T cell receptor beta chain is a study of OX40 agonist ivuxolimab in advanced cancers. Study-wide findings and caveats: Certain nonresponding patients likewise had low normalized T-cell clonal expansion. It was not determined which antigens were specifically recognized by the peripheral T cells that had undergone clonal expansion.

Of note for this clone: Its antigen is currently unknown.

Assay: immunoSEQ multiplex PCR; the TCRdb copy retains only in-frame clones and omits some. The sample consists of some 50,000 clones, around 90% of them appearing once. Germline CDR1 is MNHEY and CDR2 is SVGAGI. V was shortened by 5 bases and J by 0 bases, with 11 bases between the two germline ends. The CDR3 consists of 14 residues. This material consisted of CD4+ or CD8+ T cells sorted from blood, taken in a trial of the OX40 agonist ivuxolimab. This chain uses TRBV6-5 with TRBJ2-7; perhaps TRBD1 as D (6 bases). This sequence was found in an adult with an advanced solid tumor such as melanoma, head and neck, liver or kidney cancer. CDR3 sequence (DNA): TGTGCCAGCAGTCACGCAGGGGACTCCTACGAGCAGTACTTC. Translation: CASSHAGDSYEQYF.